This T cell receptor beta chain was identified in a study of blood T cell repertoires in COVID-19. About the research overall: Samples taken during acute and convalescent COVID-19 were collected in the United States, Italy and Spain. T cells, B-cell-depleted T cells, or PBMCs provided the cDNA or gDNA that served as material.

It was during active infection that Seattle patients were enrolled and then longitudinally followed. This CDR3 has 16 amino acids. With 3 bases removed from V and 3 bases from J, the gap between germline ends came to 18 bases. Germline loops: CDR1 MGHDK, CDR2 SYGVNS. Per the original methods: From reference gene primer amplification, estimates of nucleated cell counts were derived. The method was immunoSEQ multiplex PCR; TCRdb's version includes in-frame clones alone and lacks a portion of them. D and trimming come from the DNA, and the V and J calls and clone size come from that table. The table records approximately 480,000 clones, 89% of them present only once.

The chain is built from TRBV25-1 and TRBJ2-7; tentative D call: TRBD2 (5 bases). What was sequenced was peripheral blood. The clonotype comes from a young man with COVID-19, enrolled during active disease. The CDR3 bases are TGTGCCAGCAGTGAGGCCGGGAACCCGGGGAACTACGAGCAGTACTTC. This gives the protein CASSEAGNPGNYEQYF.